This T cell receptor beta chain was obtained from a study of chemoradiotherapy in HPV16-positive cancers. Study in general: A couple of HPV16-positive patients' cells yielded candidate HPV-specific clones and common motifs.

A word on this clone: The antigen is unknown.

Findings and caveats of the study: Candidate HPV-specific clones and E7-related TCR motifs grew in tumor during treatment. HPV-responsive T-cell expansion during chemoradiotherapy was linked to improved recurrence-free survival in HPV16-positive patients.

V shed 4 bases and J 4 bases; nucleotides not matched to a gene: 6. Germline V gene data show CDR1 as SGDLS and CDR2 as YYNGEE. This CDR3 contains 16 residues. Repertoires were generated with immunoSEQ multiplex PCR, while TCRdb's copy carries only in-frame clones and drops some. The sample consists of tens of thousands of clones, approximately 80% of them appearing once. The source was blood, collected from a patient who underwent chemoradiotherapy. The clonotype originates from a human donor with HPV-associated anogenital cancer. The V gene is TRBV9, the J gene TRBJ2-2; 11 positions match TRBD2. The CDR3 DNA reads TGTGCCAGCAGCTTCCTAGCGGGGGGAGGCACCGGGGAGCTGTTTTTT. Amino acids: CASSFLAGGGTGELFF.